A single sample is the source of the 11 T cell receptor beta chains below, sequenced in a study of T cell responses to AZD1222 COVID-19 vaccine. Sequencing was performed with immunoSEQ multiplex PCR; in TCRdb, only in-frame clones are kept and a portion is missing. The sample carries about 100,000 clones, about nine tenths recorded once. The source material was peripheral blood, sampled 28 days after the second AZD1222 dose. The receptors here all came from an adult who received the AZD1222 COVID-19 vaccine.

The J gene is TRBJ1-5, the V gene TRBV30, with D perhaps matching TRBD1 (5 bases). Germline CDR1 and CDR2: GTSNPN and SVGIG (reference sequence). The CDR3 covers 13 residues. The V and J ends lost 3 bases and 4 bases respectively, with 10 bases between them. This chain's CDR3 is CAWRRQINQPQHF. DNA for the CDR3: TGTGCCTGGAGGAGACAGATAAATCAGCCCCAGCATTTT.

This chain joins TRBV6-5 and TRBJ2-7; D assignment may be TRBD1 or TRBD2 (5 bases each). Germline loops: CDR1 MNHEY, CDR2 SVGAGI. CDR3 length: 14 amino acids. Deletions cut 6 bases from V and 6 bases from J, with 18 bases between. This chain's CDR3 is CASRNVGRESEQYF. DNA of the CDR3: TGTGCCAGCAGAAACGTGGGCAGGGAGAGCGAGCAGTACTTC.

The chain joins TRBV5-6 to TRBJ2-1; weak D call: TRBD2 (6 bases). The V gene lost 0 bases and the J gene lost 4 bases, with 14 bases spanning the gap. This CDR3 comprises 16 residues. The germline V gene encodes CDR1 SGHDT and CDR2 YYEEEE. The CDR3 nucleotides are TGTGCCAGCAGCTTGGACCGGGACTCCAGATACAATGAGCAGTTCTTC. Translated: CASSLDRDSRYNEQFF.

V is TRBV5-1 and J is TRBJ1-6; no definite D call. The germline CDR1 and CDR2 sequences are SGHRS and YFSETQ. The CDR3 spans 13 residues. Trimming removed 7 bases from V and 7 bases from J, with 12 bases in between. CDR3 nucleotide sequence: TGCGCCAGCGGGGAGGGTAGCAATTCACCCCTCCACTTT. It encodes CASGEGSNSPLHF.

V and J are TRBV28 and TRBJ1-1, with a possible D match to TRBD1 (6 bases). The germline V gene has CDR1 MDHEN and CDR2 SYDVKM. With 5 bases removed from V and 2 bases from J, the gap between germline ends came to 15 bases. This CDR3 has 15 residues. The CDR3 DNA is TGTGCCAGCAGTCCCTTCAGACAGGTCAACACTGAAGCTTTCTTT. It codes for CASSPFRQVNTEAFF.

The genes are TRBV30 and TRBJ1-1; D not resolved. CDR1 and CDR2 from the germline V gene are GTSNPN and SVGIG (reference sequence). The CDR3 sequence is 13 residues long. Trimming left V 0 bases short and J 1 base short, with 6 bases between. In DNA form, the CDR3 reads TGTGCCTGGAGTGTAGCAGGGAACACTGAAGCTTTCTTT. Translating it yields CAWSVAGNTEAFF.

The V call is TRBV27, the J call TRBJ2-1, with TRBD2 as a possible D gene (5 bases). The CDR3 is 15 amino acids. CDR1 is MNHEY, CDR2 SMNVEV, per germline (reference sequence). Trimming took 5 bases from V and 4 from J, leaving 15 bases between them. CDR3 in amino acids: CASSESGWPYNEQFF. Written as DNA, the CDR3 is TGTGCCAGCAGTGAATCGGGGTGGCCTTACAATGAGCAGTTCTTC.

This chain uses TRBV5-1 with TRBJ2-1, with D perhaps matching TRBD1 or TRBD2 (5 bases each). This CDR3 contains 15 residues. Germline CDR1 and CDR2: SGHRS and YFSETQ. V was trimmed by 4 bases and J by 9 bases, leaving 20 bases between them. The CDR3 loop is CASSTSGARGGEQFF. DNA of the CDR3: TGCGCCAGCAGCACCTCCGGGGCCCGGGGTGGTGAGCAGTTCTTC. The full variable domain, completed using reference TRBV5-1 and TRBJ2-1, is KAGVTQTPRYLIKTRGQQVTLSCSPISGHRSVSWYQQTPGQGLQFLFEYFSETQRNKGNFPGRFSGRQFSNSRSEMNVSTLELGDSALYLCASSTSGARGGEQFFGPGTRLTVL.

This sequence joins TRBV28 and TRBJ1-1; D not certain. With 6 bases removed from V and 1 base from J, the gap between germline ends came to 12 bases. Germline loops: CDR1 MDHEN, CDR2 SYDVKM. The CDR3 sequence is 14 residues long. CDR3 nucleotide sequence: TGTGCCAGCAGGCCTTCCCTGACGAACACTGAAGCTTTCTTT. Its translation is CASRPSLTNTEAFF.

The chain uses TRBV6-5 and TRBJ1-5; tentatively, D is TRBD1 (6 bases). Germline CDR1 reads MNHEY; CDR2 reads SVGAGI. The CDR3 is 14 amino acids. V was clipped by 6 bases and J by 2 bases, with 11 bases between them. CDR3 sequence reads: CASSSRGGNQPQHF. CDR3 bases: TGTGCCAGCAGCTCCAGGGGAGGCAATCAGCCCCAGCATTTT.

The chain combines TRBV3-1 (or the pseudogene TRBV3-2) with TRBJ2-5, with 7 bases identical to TRBD2. The CDR3 length is 15 residues. V gave up 4 bases and J gave up 3 bases; unmatched junction bases: 8. Germline CDR1 reads LGHDT; CDR2 reads YNNKEL (reference sequence). The CDR3 coding sequence is TGTGCCAGCAGCCTTTTTAGACTAGCCGAAGAGACCCAGTACTTC. Protein sequence: CASSLFRLAEETQYF.